Listed below are T cell receptor beta chains from one sample, sequenced in a study of cytomegalovirus exposure and HLA in healthy donors. Measured with immunoSEQ multiplex PCR; TCRdb has only the in-frame clones, and not every one. The repertoire includes about 160,000 clones, about 85% of them detected once, and roughly 2.2% sits in the top ten. Sequences were obtained from PBMCs. These TCRs come from a young man in good health and CMV-seropositive. The CDR3 runs from the conserved cysteine through the conserved F or W. A D gene is named only where the DNA matches it firmly. Clone size is shown for a subset of rows, as once, few, many or a class of expanded clone.

size: -; J: TRBJ2-5; V: TRBV30; length: 13; D: -; CDR3: CAWSRGYQETQYF; DNA: TGTGCCTGGAGTCGGGGGTACCAAGAGACCCAGTACTTC
size: -; J: TRBJ2-2; V: TRBV7-9; length: 17; D: -; CDR3: CASSGSLADSNTGELFF; DNA: TGTGCCAGCAGCGGCAGCTTAGCGGACTCGAACACCGGGGAGCTGTTTTTT
size: once; J: TRBJ2-4; V: TRBV5-1; length: 20; D: TRBD2; CDR3: CASSSLVAGEERLAKNIQYF; DNA: TGCGCCAGCAGCTCTCTTGTAGCGGGGGAAGAACGGCTAGCCAAAAACATTCAGTACTTC
size: -; J: TRBJ2-7; V: TRBV13; length: 13; D: -; CDR3: CASSLGSAYEQYF; DNA: TGTGCCAGCAGCTTAGGGTCAGCCTACGAGCAGTACTTC
size: -; J: TRBJ2-3; V: TRBV5-1; length: 16; D: TRBD2; CDR3: CASSDLAGGPTDTQYF; DNA: TGCGCCAGCAGCGACCTAGCGGGGGGGCCCACAGATACGCAGTATTTT
size: -; J: TRBJ1-4; V: TRBV7-6; length: 14; D: TRBD1; CDR3: CASSSGTGFEKLFF; DNA: TGTGCCAGCAGCTCCGGGACAGGATTCGAAAAACTGTTTTTT
size: -; J: TRBJ1-5; V: TRBV6-1; length: 14; D: -; CDR3: CASSGGGENQPQHF; DNA: TGTGCCAGCAGTGGCGGGGGGGAAAATCAGCCCCAGCATTTT
size: -; J: TRBJ1-1; V: TRBV7-9; length: 13; D: -; CDR3: CASSATGFSEAFF; DNA: TGTGCCAGCAGCGCAACAGGGTTCTCTGAAGCTTTCTTT
size: -; J: TRBJ1-1; V: TRBV11-2; length: 16; D: -; CDR3: CASSLGGGGTDLGSVF; DNA: TGTGCCAGCAGCTTAGGGGGCGGAGGGACCGACTTGGGTAGTGTCTTT
size: -; J: TRBJ1-2; V: TRBV12-5; length: 13; D: -; CDR3: CASAVGEWYGYTF; DNA: TGTGCTAGTGCTGTAGGAGAGTGGTATGGCTACACCTTC
size: -; J: TRBJ2-7; V: TRBV30; length: 12; D: TRBD2; CDR3: CASTPAGGQQYF; DNA: TGTGCCTCAACCCCTGCGGGGGGACAGCAGTACTTC
size: -; J: TRBJ1-2; V: TRBV19; length: 14; D: -; CDR3: CASSISRGLYGYTF; DNA: TGTGCCAGTAGTATAAGCAGGGGTCTCTATGGCTACACCTTC
size: -; J: TRBJ2-5; V: TRBV2; length: 15; D: -; CDR3: CASSGPLGQTYGQYF; DNA: TGTGCCAGCAGTGGACCGTTGGGTCAGACCTACGGGCAGTACTTC
size: -; J: TRBJ2-2; V: TRBV4-1; length: 19; D: -; CDR3: CASSQDFARGWVFTGELFF; DNA: TGCGCCAGCAGCCAAGATTTTGCGAGGGGGTGGGTTTTCACCGGGGAGCTGTTTTTT
size: -; J: TRBJ2-2; V: TRBV10-2; length: 14; D: -; CDR3: CASSLKLDPGELFF; DNA: TGCGCCAGCAGTCTTAAATTAGATCCCGGGGAGCTGTTTTTT
size: -; J: TRBJ1-1; V: TRBV4-3; length: 13; D: -; CDR3: CAAGDTLNTEAFF; DNA: TGCGCCGCCGGGGACACCCTGAACACTGAAGCTTTCTTT
size: -; J: TRBJ1-3; V: TRBV4-2; length: 16; D: -; CDR3: CASSQDHTSSGNTIYF; DNA: TGTGCCAGCAGCCAAGATCACACAAGCTCTGGAAACACCATATATTTT
size: -; J: TRBJ1-2; V: TRBV4-3; length: 16; D: -; CDR3: CASSQDRTDCDYGYTF; DNA: TGCGCCAGCAGCCAAGACAGGACAGACTGTGACTATGGCTACACCTTC
size: -; J: TRBJ2-7; V: TRBV10-3; length: 13; D: -; CDR3: CAISGRTDLKKYF; DNA: TGTGCCATCAGTGGAAGGACAGATCTCAAAAAGTACTTC
size: -; J: TRBJ1-2; V: TRBV5-1; length: 12; D: -; CDR3: CASSSQGDGYTF; DNA: TGCGCCAGCAGCTCACAGGGAGACGGCTACACCTTC
size: -; J: TRBJ1-5; V: TRBV19; length: 16; D: TRBD1; CDR3: CASSIGKQGARQPQHF; DNA: TGTGCCAGTAGTATAGGGAAACAGGGGGCAAGACAGCCCCAGCATTTT
size: once; J: TRBJ2-4; V: TRBV5-4; length: 19; D: TRBD2; CDR3: CASSSAAAGGPLAKNIQYF; DNA: TGTGCCAGCAGCTCCGCCGCAGCGGGGGGACCCCTAGCCAAAAACATTCAGTACTTC
size: -; J: TRBJ2-2; V: TRBV6-1; length: 14; D: -; CDR3: CASSADTNTGELFF; DNA: TGTGCCAGCAGTGCGGACACGAACACCGGGGAGCTGTTTTTT
size: -; J: TRBJ1-6; V: TRBV19; length: 15; D: TRBD1; CDR3: CASSPRDRDNSPLHF; DNA: TGTGCCAGTAGTCCCCGGGACAGGGATAATTCACCCCTCCACTTT
size: -; J: TRBJ2-3; V: TRBV6-1; length: 15; D: TRBD1; CDR3: CASSLQGIGADTQYF; DNA: TGTGCCAGCAGTCTACAGGGGATTGGCGCAGATACGCAGTATTTT
size: -; J: TRBJ2-3; V: TRBV7-2; length: 17; D: TRBD2; CDR3: CASSTTFGTSGGNGQYF; DNA: TGTGCCAGCAGCACGACCTTCGGGACTAGCGGGGGGAATGGGCAGTATTTT
size: -; J: TRBJ1-6; V: TRBV9; length: 15; D: TRBD1; CDR3: CASSGAGTGNSPLHF; DNA: TGTGCCAGCAGCGGAGCCGGGACAGGAAATTCACCCCTCCACTTT
size: few; J: TRBJ2-5; V: TRBV7-7; length: 16; D: TRBD2; CDR3: CASSSGLAGGEETQYF; DNA: TGTGCTAGCAGCTCAGGACTAGCGGGGGGAGAAGAGACCCAGTACTTC
size: -; J: TRBJ2-1; V: TRBV11-2; length: 16; D: TRBD2; CDR3: CASSWISGGAYNEQFF; DNA: TGTGCCAGCAGCTGGATAAGCGGGGGGGCCTACAATGAGCAGTTCTTC
size: few; J: TRBJ1-1; V: TRBV5-5; length: 14; D: TRBD1; CDR3: CASTLDRVTGEAFF; DNA: TGTGCCAGCACCCTAGACAGGGTTACAGGTGAAGCTTTCTTT
size: -; J: TRBJ1-2; V: TRBV6-4; length: 9; D: -; CDR3: CASLHGYTF; DNA: TGTGCCAGCCTCCATGGCTACACCTTC
size: -; J: TRBJ1-6; V: TRBV5-4; length: 15; D: TRBD1; CDR3: CASSSWTGGNSPLHF; DNA: TGTGCCAGCAGCTCGTGGACAGGGGGGAATTCACCCCTCCACTTT
size: -; J: TRBJ2-2; V: TRBV4-2; length: 17; D: -; CDR3: CASSQESQGGSTGELFF; DNA: TGTGCCAGCAGCCAAGAATCACAGGGGGGGAGCACCGGGGAGCTGTTTTTT
size: -; J: TRBJ2-3; V: TRBV27; length: 15; D: -; CDR3: CASSSPTTDTNTQYF; DNA: TGTGCCAGCAGTTCTCCTACCACGGACACGAATACGCAGTATTTT
size: -; J: TRBJ1-2; V: TRBV7-2; length: 13; D: -; CDR3: CASSFRGAGGYTF; DNA: TGTGCCAGCAGCTTTCGGGGGGCAGGTGGCTACACCTTC
size: -; J: TRBJ2-2; V: TRBV7-3; length: 17; D: TRBD2; CDR3: CASSLAASGGNTGELFF; DNA: TGTGCCAGCAGCTTAGCTGCTAGCGGGGGGAACACCGGGGAGCTGTTTTTT
size: -; J: TRBJ1-2; V: TRBV9; length: 13; D: -; CDR3: CASSAHQQGGYTF; DNA: TGTGCCAGCAGCGCCCATCAACAGGGTGGCTACACCTTC
size: -; J: TRBJ1-6; V: TRBV18; length: 13; D: -; CDR3: CASSPDQNSPLHF; DNA: TGTGCCAGCTCACCTGATCAGAATTCACCCCTCCACTTT
size: -; J: TRBJ2-1; V: TRBV5-4; length: 15; D: TRBD2; CDR3: CASSLTSGGRREQFF; DNA: TGTGCCAGCAGCTTAACTAGCGGGGGGCGGCGGGAGCAGTTCTTC
size: once; J: TRBJ2-3; V: TRBV10-3; length: 13; D: -; CDR3: CAIRNRATDTQYF; DNA: TGTGCCATCAGGAACCGAGCAACAGATACGCAGTATTTT
size: -; J: TRBJ1-5; V: TRBV6-4; length: 18; D: -; CDR3: CASRREVEGRGMHQPQHF; DNA: TGTGCCAGCAGACGCGAGGTGGAGGGCCGTGGGATGCATCAGCCCCAGCATTTT
size: few; J: TRBJ2-7; V: TRBV5-4; length: 12; D: -; CDR3: CASSRDSYEQYF; DNA: TGTGCCAGCAGCCGGGACTCCTACGAGCAGTACTTC
size: -; J: TRBJ1-4; V: TRBV7-8; length: 15; D: -; CDR3: CASSFTGRRDEKLFF; DNA: TGTGCCAGCAGCTTCACAGGTCGGAGAGATGAAAAACTGTTTTTT
size: -; J: TRBJ1-1; V: TRBV6-5; length: 14; D: TRBD1; CDR3: CASSIDRVGTEAFF; DNA: TGTGCCAGCAGTATCGACAGGGTGGGCACTGAAGCTTTCTTT
size: -; J: TRBJ2-3; V: TRBV25-1; length: 13; D: -; CDR3: CASTGGGLDTQYF; DNA: TGTGCCAGCACGGGTGGGGGCCTCGATACGCAGTATTTT
size: -; J: TRBJ2-2; V: TRBV10-3; length: 15; D: -; CDR3: CAISEEGQRAGELFF; DNA: TGTGCCATCAGTGAGGAGGGACAGCGGGCCGGGGAGCTGTTTTTT
size: -; J: TRBJ1-5; V: TRBV6-1; length: 17; D: -; CDR3: CASSEGAGRIGNQPQHF; DNA: TGTGCCAGCAGTGAAGGCGCGGGGCGCATCGGCAATCAGCCCCAGCATTTT
size: -; J: TRBJ1-2; V: TRBV27; length: 16; D: -; CDR3: CASSSDIRVVYYGYTF; DNA: TGTGCCAGCAGTTCAGATATCAGGGTCGTGTACTATGGCTACACCTTC
size: -; J: TRBJ2-2; V: TRBV4-3; length: 16; D: -; CDR3: CASSLVATRGTGELFF; DNA: TGCGCCAGCAGCCTGGTCGCGACTAGAGGTACCGGGGAGCTGTTTTTT